The 17 T cell receptor beta chains below come from one sample, sequenced in a study of OX40 agonist ivuxolimab in advanced cancers. TCRdb's table, derived via immunoSEQ multiplex PCR, lists solely in-frame clones and lacks some. The repertoire has 20,000 to 30,000 clones, 83% of them found once; the top ten carry under 9.5%. Here the sequenced sample was CD4+ or CD8+ T cells sorted from blood, taken in a trial of the OX40 agonist ivuxolimab. The receptors originated from an adult with an advanced solid tumor such as melanoma, head and neck, liver or kidney cancer.

The chain's CDR3 is CASTGQGGTEAFF. CDR3 nucleotide sequence: TGTGCCAGCACCGGACAGGGAGGGACTGAAGCTTTCTTT. This chain connects TRBV7-9 to TRBJ1-1; 8 bases fit TRBD1. Germline CDR1 reads SEHNR; CDR2 reads FQNEAQ (reference sequence). This CDR3 comprises 13 residues. The J segment lost 5 bases and the V segment lost 7 bases, leaving 6 bases of the junction unmatched.

The chain combines TRBV18 with TRBJ1-2, with D unclear. Trimming took 2 bases from V and 8 from J, leaving 9 bases between them. The CDR3 runs 12 residues. In germline, CDR1 is KGHSH, CDR2 LQKENI. The CDR3, as DNA: TGTGCCAGCTCACCAAACAGCTGGGGCTACACCTTC. Protein product: CASSPNSWGYTF.

The chain is built from TRBV6-4 and TRBJ1-1, with D hard to call. This CDR3 region has 13 residues. Germline lookup yields CDR1 MRHNA and CDR2 SNTAGT. V was clipped by 2 bases and J by 0 bases, with 4 bases between them. CDR3 sequence (DNA): TGTGCCAGCAGTGACACAGTGAACACTGAAGCTTTCTTT. Translation: CASSDTVNTEAFF.

The J gene is TRBJ2-1, the V gene TRBV4-1; D might be TRBD2 (5 bases). Germline values: CDR1 MGHRA, CDR2 YSYEKL. This CDR3 region has 15 residues. V lost 2 bases and J lost 3, with 11 bases in between. The CDR3 DNA reads as TGCGCCAGCAGCCAAAGCTCAAGCGGCTACAATGAGCAGTTCTTC. It is translated as CASSQSSSGYNEQFF.

The chain is built from TRBV11-2 and TRBJ1-2, with 7 positions matching TRBD1. The trim removed 5 bases at V and 4 bases at J, leaving 7 bases unmatched. CDR1 SGHAT and CDR2 FQNNGV come from the germline V gene. This CDR3 has 14 residues. The CDR3 loop reads CASSPPGQLYGYTF. In DNA, the CDR3 is TGTGCCAGCAGCCCACCGGGACAGCTCTATGGCTACACCTTC.

The chain links TRBV27 to TRBJ2-1; D perhaps matches TRBD2 (8 bases). Germline V CDR1 and CDR2: MNHEY, SMNVEV (reference sequence). The germline V and J ends were trimmed by 8 bases and 3 bases, with 17 bases remaining between them. The CDR3 consists of 15 residues. CDR3 region: CASQAGDRSYNEQFF. Here the CDR3 DNA reads TGTGCCAGCCAAGCGGGGGACAGAAGCTACAATGAGCAGTTCTTC.

This clone has more than one count but fewer than ten. J is TRBJ1-1 and V is TRBV5-6; perhaps TRBD1 as D (6 bases). Looked up from germline, CDR1 is SGHDT and CDR2 is YYEEEE. This CDR3 is 14 amino acids long. Trimming stripped 9 bases from V and 6 bases from J, with 21 bases between. The CDR3 bases are TGTGCCACGGGACACCAAACCCGAGGCGCTGAAGCTTTCTTT. Its protein is CATGHQTRGAEAFF.

This clone was observed a handful of times. The rearrangement joins TRBV18 to TRBJ2-2; 9 bases line up with TRBD1. After removal of 3 bases from V and 4 bases from J, the junction contained 0 bases not matched to a gene. CDR3 length: 14 residues. The germline V gene has CDR1 KGHSH and CDR2 LQKENI. The DNA for the CDR3 is TGTGCCAGCTCACCGACAGGGGGCACCGGGGAGCTGTTTTTT. It encodes CASSPTGGTGELFF. Looking up the rest from reference TRBV18 and TRBJ2-2 gives the full variable domain: NAGVMQNPRHLVRRRGQEARLRCSPMKGHSHVYWYRQLPEEGLKFMVYLQKENIIDESGMPKERFSAEFPKEGPSILRIQQVVRGDSAAYFCASSPTGGTGELFFGEGSRLTVL.

This clone was recorded once. The V call is TRBV19, the J call TRBJ2-2; D is unresolved. The CDR3 is 12 residues long. Germline V gene sequence: CDR1 LNHDA, CDR2 SQIVND (reference sequence). The CDR3 here is CATRGDTGELFF. As DNA, the CDR3 is TGTGCTACCCGTGGGGACACCGGGGAGCTGTTTTTT.

This chain uses TRBV6-5 with TRBJ1-2, with TRBD1 matching 9 bases. CDR3 length equals 13 residues. V shed 2 bases and J 8 bases; nucleotides not matched to a gene: 3. CDR1 is MNHEY, CDR2 SVGAGI, per germline. CDR3 residues: CASSYGQGLGYTF. DNA for the CDR3: TGTGCCAGCAGTTACGGACAGGGGTTGGGCTACACCTTC.

This chain uses TRBV7-2 with TRBJ2-5; tentatively, D is TRBD1 or TRBD2 (5 bases each). The CDR3 spans 16 residues. The germline CDR1 and CDR2 sequences are SGHTA and FQGNSA. Trimming removed 7 bases from V and 4 bases from J, with 22 bases in between. The CDR3 coding sequence is TGTGCCAGCACTACGATTGCGGGCCGAGGGGCAGAGACCCAGTACTTC. It yields the protein CASTTIAGRGAETQYF.

The chain employs TRBV2 and TRBJ1-6; maybe TRBD1 (5 bases). Trimming removed 6 bases at V and 1 base at J, with 10 bases between. CDR3 length equals 15 residues. CDR1 is SNHLY and CDR2 is FYNNEI in the germline V gene. The CDR3 loop reads CASRRTRSYNSPLHF. The CDR3 DNA follows: TGTGCCAGCAGAAGGACACGTTCCTATAATTCACCCCTCCACTTT.

The V gene is TRBV13, the J gene TRBJ2-3; D may match TRBD1 or TRBD2 (5 bases each). V lost 5 bases to trimming and J lost 0 bases, with 15 bases between them. CDR1 and CDR2 (germline): PRHDT, FYEKMQ (reference sequence). The CDR3 consists of 16 residues. CDR3 sequence: CASSLPRDGSTDTQYF. The CDR3 nucleotides are TGTGCCAGCAGCCTCCCTCGGGACGGAAGCACAGATACGCAGTATTTT. Filled out from reference TRBV13 and TRBJ2-3, the complete variable domain reads AAGVIQSPRHLIKEKRETATLKCYPIPRHDTVYWYQQGPGQDPQFLISFYEKMQSDKGSIPDRFSAQQFSDYHSELNMSSLELGDSALYFCASSLPRDGSTDTQYFGPGTRLTVL.

This rearrangement joins TRBV5-1 to TRBJ1-3, with 8 bases lining up with TRBD1. V lost 4 bases to trimming and J lost 0 bases; unmatched junction nucleotides: 3. The length of the CDR3 is 15 residues. The germline CDR1 and CDR2 sequences are SGHRS and YFSETQ. As DNA, the CDR3 is TGCGCCAGCAGCCTACAGGGGGACTCTGGAAACACCATATATTTT. Encoded protein: CASSLQGDSGNTIYF.

The chain is built from TRBV5-6 and TRBJ2-1, with TRBD1 matching over 9 bases. V dropped 1 base and J dropped 9; count of bases not matched to a gene: 17. Germline-derived CDR1 and CDR2 are SGHDT and YYEEEE. This CDR3 comprises 18 residues. CDR3 amino acids: CASSLRDTGGIRFGEQFF. The CDR3 DNA sequence: TGTGCCAGCAGCTTGAGGGATACAGGGGGCATAAGGTTTGGTGAGCAGTTCTTC.

This sequence joins TRBV5-1 and TRBJ2-7, with D maybe TRBD2 (5 bases). V was cut by 4 bases and J by 5 bases, with 10 bases left in between. Germline CDR1 and CDR2: SGHRS and YFSETQ. There are 12 residues in the CDR3. The CDR3 loop is CASSRGNHEQYF. The CDR3 nucleotides are TGCGCCAGCAGCCGGGGAAACCACGAGCAGTACTTC.

The V and J genes are TRBV9 and TRBJ2-1; perhaps TRBD1 as D (5 bases). The CDR3 extends over 13 amino acids. In germline, CDR1 is SGDLS, CDR2 YYNGEE. V lost 3 bases, J lost 9 bases, and 13 bases lay in between. DNA for the CDR3: TGTGCCAGCAGCGCACCTCTCAGGGCTGAGCAGTTCTTC. Translation gives CASSAPLRAEQFF.